This TCR beta chain appears in the sequencing data of a study of blood T cell repertoires in COVID-19. Study-wide context: Samples taken during acute and convalescent COVID-19 were collected in the United States, Italy and Spain. The cDNA or gDNA used as material had been derived from T cells, B-cell-depleted T cells, or PBMCs.

V trimming: 6 bases; J trimming: 0 bases; junction bases outside the gene matches: 4. The CDR3 is 14 amino acids. Germline V gives CDR1 MNHEY, CDR2 SVGAGI. Original data processing: The assay estimated nucleated cells by amplifying reference gene primers. Profiling relied on immunoSEQ multiplex PCR, and the TCRdb table lists in-frame clones only, not all of them. That table furnishes V, J and clone size, whereas the DNA furnished D and trimming. Seen here are 70,000 or so clones, 76% observed once, and the top ten hold under 15%. The receptor comes from a man aged 55 to 70 with COVID-19, enrolled during active disease. The chain combines TRBV6-5 with TRBJ1-1; TRBD1 agrees at 7 bases. The sample comprised peripheral blood. The CDR3 reads CASRPGTVNTEAFF. CDR3 nucleotides: TGTGCCAGCAGGCCCGGGACAGTGAACACTGAAGCTTTCTTT.